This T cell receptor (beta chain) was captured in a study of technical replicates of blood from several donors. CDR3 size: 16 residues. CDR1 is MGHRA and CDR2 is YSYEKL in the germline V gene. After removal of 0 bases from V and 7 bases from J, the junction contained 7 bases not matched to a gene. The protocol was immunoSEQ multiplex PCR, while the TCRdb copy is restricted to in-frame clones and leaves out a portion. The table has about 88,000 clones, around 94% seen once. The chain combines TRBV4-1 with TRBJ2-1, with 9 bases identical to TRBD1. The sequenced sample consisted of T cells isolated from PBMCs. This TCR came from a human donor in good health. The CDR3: CASSQEAQGAVNEQFF. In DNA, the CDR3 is TGCGCCAGCAGCCAAGAAGCACAGGGGGCAGTTAATGAGCAGTTCTTC.